These 26 T cell receptor beta chains were all obtained from the same sample, sequenced in a study of prognosis after radiotherapy for stage I lung cancer. Researchers used two-round multiplex PCR to amplify TCR beta CDR3 starting from genomic DNA. First-round PCR amplification was performed with primers specific to each TRBV and TRBJ gene. TCRdb passed the multiplex PCR reads through MiXCR, listing each CDR3 protein once. The data contain fewer than 40,000 distinct CDR3 sequences, under 35% of them seen just once; the ten biggest clones take up roughly 17%. The sequences come from PBMCs, collected before or after stereotactic body radiation therapy (not recorded which). These receptors were obtained from a donor aged 50 or older with non-small cell lung cancer.

This clonotype showed up many times. The gene calls are TRBV6-1 and TRBJ1-5; D perhaps matches TRBD1 (6 bases). The CDR3 runs 15 residues. The germline gives CDR1 MNHNS, CDR2 SASEGT. The V gene lost 5 bases and the J gene lost 3 bases, with 14 bases spanning the gap. CDR3 amino acids: CASSPFDRFNQPQHF. CDR3 coding DNA: TGTGCCAGCAGTCCCTTCGACAGGTTCAATCAGCCCCAGCATTTT.

This clonotype was found many times. The chain uses TRBV28 and TRBJ1-4; a weak D match, TRBD1 (5 bases). Germline V gene sequence: CDR1 MDHEN, CDR2 SYDVKM. This CDR3 spans 16 amino acids. The ends were cut back, 7 bases at V and 6 bases at J, with 21 bases in the middle. The CDR3, as DNA: TGTGCCAGCACCATGGACGGGGCAGCCGTGTATGAAAAACTGTTTTTT. Its translation: CASTMDGAAVYEKLFF.

The V and J genes are TRBV14 and TRBJ2-7, with D possibly being TRBD1 (5 bases). This CDR3 is 15 amino acids long. Germline values: CDR1 SGHDN, CDR2 FVKESK. The germline V and J ends were trimmed by 1 base and 4 bases, with 14 bases remaining between them. For the CDR3, the DNA is TGTGCCAGCAGCCAAGCCGGCAGGGTGCAGTACGAGCAGTACTTC. This codes for CASSQAGRVQYEQYF. The whole variable domain, filled in from reference TRBV14 and TRBJ2-7, reads EAGVTQFPSHSVIEKGQTVTLRCDPISGHDNLYWYRRVMGKEIKFLLHFVKESKQDESGMPNNRFLAERTGGTYSTLKVQPAELEDSGVYFCASSQAGRVQYEQYFGPGTRLTVT.

This clonotype was observed a handful of times. This chain links TRBV6-1 with TRBJ1-1; possibly TRBD1 for D (6 bases). The CDR3 runs 13 residues. Per the germline V gene, CDR1 is MNHNS and CDR2 is SASEGT. Trimming cost V 3 bases and J 5 bases, with 10 bases left between them. The CDR3 DNA reads TGTGCCAGCAGTGACAGGGGATGGACTGAAGCTTTCTTT. It encodes CASSDRGWTEAFF.

To note about this clonotype: At one end, the junction sequence differs from germline, possibly due to a read error. J is TRBJ2-7 and V is TRBV7-3; 7 bases align to TRBD2. The CDR3 sequence is 15 residues long. From germline, CDR1 is SGHTA and CDR2 FQGTGA. This chain's CDR3 is CASRLTGGPSYEQYF. The CDR3 bases are TGTGCCAGCCGCTTAACGGGGGGTCCTTCCTACGAGCAGTACTTC.

The chain uses TRBV2 and TRBJ1-1, with D maybe TRBD1 (6 bases). CDR1 is SNHLY and CDR2 is FYNNEI in the germline V gene. The CDR3 is made up of 15 amino acids. V was pared by 7 bases and J by 6 bases, with 21 bases between. The CDR3 here is CASNPEGGWTSEAFF. In DNA, the CDR3 is TGTGCCAGCAACCCAGAAGGGGGGTGGACGTCTGAAGCTTTCTTT.

This clonotype was seen ten or more times. V and J are TRBV2 and TRBJ2-5; 9 nucleotides align to TRBD1. This CDR3 has 15 amino acids. The J segment lost 5 bases and the V segment lost 7 bases, leaving 11 bases of the junction unmatched. Germline V gene data show CDR1 as SNHLY and CDR2 as FYNNEI. The CDR3 reads CASTQMTGGHETQYF. CDR3 coding DNA: TGTGCCAGCACCCAGATGACAGGGGGTCACGAGACCCAGTACTTC. The entire variable domain, with the rest obtained from reference TRBV2 and TRBJ2-5, is as follows: EPEVTQTPSHQVTQMGQEVILRCVPISNHLYFYWYRQILGQKVEFLVSFYNNEISEKSEIFDDQFSVERPDGSNFTLKIRSTKLEDSAMYFCASTQMTGGHETQYFGPGTRLLVL.

This clonotype has a single count. J is TRBJ2-1 and V is TRBV29-1; D could derive from TRBD1 or TRBD2 (5 bases each). V dropped 6 bases and J dropped 3 bases, with 15 bases sitting between them. In germline, CDR1 is SQVTM, CDR2 ANQGSEA. CDR3 length: 14 residues. This chain's CDR3 is CSVHGTNFYNEQFF. For the CDR3, the DNA is TGCAGCGTCCACGGGACGAACTTCTACAATGAGCAGTTCTTC.

This clonotype has just a few counts. The chain combines TRBV5-4 with TRBJ1-1; D ambiguous. Germline values: CDR1 SGHNT, CDR2 YYREEE (reference sequence). This CDR3 spans 15 amino acids. Trimming took 3 bases from V and 1 from J, leaving 13 bases between them. The DNA for the CDR3 is TGTGCCAGCAGCTCGGGTGTACGATCGAACACTGAAGCTTTCTTT. Its protein product is CASSSGVRSNTEAFF.

This clonotype was seen a handful of times. A much bigger clone sits one base away, suggesting this may be a read error. V usage is TRBV7-9 and J usage is TRBJ2-7; a weak D match, TRBD1 (5 bases). This CDR3 has 15 residues. V was trimmed by 5 bases and J by 0 bases, leaving 14 bases between them. Germline lookup yields CDR1 SEHNR and CDR2 FQNEAQ (reference sequence). This CDR3 is CASSLNPGISYEQYF. CDR3 nucleotides: TGTGCCAGCAGCCTAAACCCAGGGATCTCCTACGAGCAGTACTTC. The variable domain in full, with the rest retrieved from reference TRBV7-9 and TRBJ2-7, is DTGVSQNPRHKITKRGQNVTFRCDPISEHNRLYWYRQTLGQGPEFLTYFQNEAQLEKSRLLSDRFSAERPKGSFSTLEIQRTEQGDSAMYLCASSLNPGISYEQYFGPGTRLTVT.

Concerning this clonotype itself: Being one base from a much bigger clone, this may be a read error. The rearrangement links TRBV2 to TRBJ2-7; 7 bases are a match to TRBD1. This CDR3 is 12 amino acids long. CDR1 SNHLY and CDR2 FYNNEI come from the germline V gene. V dropped 9 bases and J dropped 3; count of bases not matched to a gene: 5. CDR3 amino acids: CARGTVYYEQYF. CDR3 DNA sequence: TGTGCCAGGGGGACAGTCTACTACGAGCAGTACTTC.

Regarding this clonotype: Possible read error: a much larger clone is one base away. This rearrangement joins TRBV19 to TRBJ1-1, with D unresolved. CDR1 is LNHDA and CDR2 is SQIVND in the germline V gene (reference sequence). The CDR3 runs to 13 residues. With 8 bases removed from V and 1 base from J, the gap between germline ends came to 11 bases. This CDR3 reads CASDTTENTEAFF. The DNA for the CDR3 is TGTGCCAGTGATACAACAGAGAACACTGAAGCTTTCTTT.

CDR3: CASSLVGGSLNEQFF. CDR3 DNA sequence: TGTGCCAGCAGCTTAGTCGGCGGGAGTCTTAATGAGCAGTTCTTC. J is TRBJ2-1 and V is TRBV7-8, with 7 bases lining up with TRBD2. V was pared by 1 base and J by 7 bases, with 7 bases of the junction left unmatched. The CDR3 runs to 15 residues. The germline CDR1 and CDR2 sequences are SGHVS and FQNEAQ.

In this sample, this clonotype is medium-sized. This sequence joins TRBV28 and TRBJ2-2; 7 nucleotides align to TRBD1. The germline gives CDR1 MDHEN, CDR2 SYDVKM. The CDR3 contains 16 residues. V lost 3 bases, J lost 10 bases, and 14 bases stayed unmatched. The CDR3: CASSFGTVASSEELFF. The CDR3 DNA reads TGTGCCAGCAGTTTTGGGACAGTCGCCTCTTCGGAGGAGCTGTTTTTT.

This clonotype was detected ten times or more. The chain carries TRBV20-1 and TRBJ2-3; 7 bases fit TRBD2. Germline V gene lookup returns CDR1 DFQATT and CDR2 SNEGSKA (reference sequence). This CDR3 has 14 residues. Trimming at V came to 5 bases and at J to 0 bases, leaving 5 bases not matched to a gene. CDR3 amino acids: CSAASGPSTDTQYF. In nucleotides, the CDR3 is TGCAGTGCTGCTAGCGGACCTAGCACAGATACGCAGTATTTT.

Comment on this clonotype: A single base is all that separates this from a far larger clone, so a read error is likely. This CDR3 is CASTSCGKYGYTF. CDR3 DNA: TGTGCCAGCACCTCGTGTGGGAAGTATGGCTACACCTTC. The chain combines TRBV6-4 with TRBJ1-2; no clear D gene. Trimming took off 7 bases at V and 5 bases at J, with 14 bases between the two ends. The CDR3 consists of 13 residues. Per the germline V gene, CDR1 is MRHNA and CDR2 is SNTAGT.

This clonotype has at least ten counts. The gene calls are TRBV5-1 and TRBJ2-1; D remains ambiguous. This CDR3 is built from 12 residues. Germline CDR1 and CDR2: SGHRS and YFSETQ. V was trimmed by 0 bases and J by 10 bases, leaving 8 bases between them. The CDR3 region has the DNA TGCGCCAGCAGCTTGGATTTGTGGGAGCAGTTCTTC. Amino acids: CASSLDLWEQFF.

In its sample, this clonotype was seen many times. V and J are TRBV6-1 and TRBJ1-5; no firm D call. Trimming took off 8 bases at V and 2 bases at J, with 13 bases between the two ends. Germline values: CDR1 MNHNS, CDR2 SASEGT. The CDR3 is 14 amino acids. This CDR3 is CASQVVGGNQPQHF. The CDR3 coding sequence is TGTGCCAGCCAAGTGGTCGGGGGCAATCAGCCCCAGCATTTT.

For this clonotype: One end of the junction varies from germline; a read error may be responsible. In DNA, the CDR3 is TGTGCCAGTAGTTTCCGACGGTGGGGGGGGCGAGAGGCCCAGTACTTC. Amino acid sequence: CASSFRRWGGREAQYF. This chain links TRBV19 with TRBJ2-5; maybe TRBD2 (7 bases). The CDR3 length is 16 residues. CDR1 and CDR2 (germline): LNHDA, SQIVND (reference sequence).

This clonotype came up a few times. The chain recombines TRBV6-2 or TRBV6-3 with TRBJ2-7; weak D call: TRBD1 (6 bases). Deletions cut 7 bases from V and 3 bases from J, with 16 bases between. The CDR3 is 14 amino acids. CDR1 and CDR2 (germline): MNHEY, SVGEGT. CDR3 sequence (DNA): TGTGCCAGCACCCCGCGGAACAGGGTCTACGAGCAGTACTTC. The encoded protein is CASTPRNRVYEQYF.

This clonotype was seen many times. The chain recombines TRBV10-2 with TRBJ1-4; a possible D gene is TRBD1 (6 bases). Germline V gene data show CDR1 as WSHSY and CDR2 as SAAADI. The CDR3 spans 15 residues. V was pared by 6 bases and J by 5 bases, with 16 bases between. CDR3: CASRLKQGLNEKLFF. CDR3 nucleotides: TGCGCCAGCAGACTCAAACAGGGACTCAATGAAAAACTGTTTTTT.

This clonotype has ten or more counts. The chain is built from TRBV19 and TRBJ2-1; 9 positions agree with TRBD1. The germline V gene has CDR1 LNHDA and CDR2 SQIVND (reference sequence). The V and J ends lost 4 bases and 5 bases, in that order; junction bases with no gene match: 6. This CDR3 comprises 15 residues. The CDR3 protein is CASSRRQGGDNEQFF. CDR3 bases: TGTGCCAGTAGTAGAAGACAGGGGGGTGACAATGAGCAGTTCTTC.

Here the CDR3 DNA reads TGTGCCAGCACGGCGGGAGCCTTCCTAGGGGAGTCTGGGGCCAACGTCCTGACTTTC. Amino acids: CASTAGAFLGESGANVLTF. V is TRBV2 and J is TRBJ2-6, with TRBD2 matching over 7 bases. Per germline, CDR1 SNHLY and CDR2 FYNNEI. With 7 bases clipped from V and 1 base from J, the junction kept 16 bases outside the gene matches. The CDR3 has 19 amino acids.

This clonotype has at least ten counts. This chain links TRBV6-1 with TRBJ1-6; D gene unclear. The CDR3 loop spans 14 amino acids. The V gene's germline CDR1 is MNHNS and CDR2 SASEGT. V lost 5 bases and J lost 6, with 11 bases in between. CDR3 amino acids: CASSQLGGNSPLHF. In DNA, the CDR3 is TGTGCCAGCAGTCAACTCGGAGGTAATTCACCCCTCCACTTT.

The chain is built from TRBV7-9 and TRBJ2-2; D is unclear. V was pared by 3 bases and J by 0 bases, with 8 bases between. There are 15 residues in the CDR3. Per the germline V gene, CDR1 is SEHNR and CDR2 is FQNEAQ (reference sequence). CDR3 protein: CASSLLRANTGELFF. The CDR3 nucleotides are TGTGCCAGCAGCTTGCTGCGAGCGAACACCGGGGAGCTGTTTTTT.

In this sample, this clonotype turned up many times. The chain uses TRBV19 and TRBJ1-2, with D uncertain. The germline CDR1 and CDR2 sequences are LNHDA and SQIVND (reference sequence). V lost 3 bases, J lost 0 bases, and 5 bases lay in between. This CDR3 contains 13 residues. CDR3: CASSMGANYGYTF. The CDR3 bases are TGTGCCAGTAGTATGGGCGCTAACTATGGCTACACCTTC.